The 10 T cell receptor beta chains below were found in one sample sequenced in a study of beta chain features in type 1 diabetes. Whole-study results and caveats: Type 1 diabetes patients had moderately but significantly shorter TCRB CDR3s in all four CD4+ subsets.

Which antigens these TCRs recognize remains unknown. Every isolated RNA sample was fully reverse transcribed, so sequencing captured expressed TCRB transcripts. The data were produced by immunoSEQ multiplex PCR, yet TCRdb's version contains in-frame clones alone and is incomplete. The sample carries 310,000 or so clones, 9.3% recorded once. Sequences were obtained from central memory CD4+ T cells from blood. These receptors were collected from a man younger than 40 with type 1 diabetes.

The sample holds a few counts of this clone. The sample holds other DNA sequences that translate to the same CDR3. This chain uses TRBV20-1 with TRBJ1-1; D is unresolved. CDR3 size: 11 residues. V lost 0 bases, J lost 3 bases, and 2 bases lay in between. From germline, CDR1 is DFQATT and CDR2 SNEGSKA (reference sequence). The chain's CDR3 is CSAREYTEAFF. CDR3 DNA: TGCAGTGCTAGAGAGTACACTGAAGCTTTCTTT.

The chain has TRBV19 and TRBJ2-7, with a tentative D call TRBD1 (6 bases). The germline gives CDR1 LNHDA, CDR2 SQIVND (reference sequence). The CDR3 spans 15 residues. Trimming cost V 5 bases and J 0 bases, with 14 bases left between them. The CDR3 DNA sequence: TGTGCCAGTAGTGACGACAGGAGAGCCTCCTACGAGCAGTACTTC. Translating gives CASSDDRRASYEQYF. Full variable domain (outside the CDR3, taken from reference TRBV19 and TRBJ2-7): DGGITQSPKYLFRKEGQNVTLSCEQNLNHDAMYWYRQDPGQGLRLIYYSQIVNDFQKGDIAEGYSVSREKKESFPLTVTSAQKNPTAFYLCASSDDRRASYEQYFGPGTRLTVT.

This chain joins TRBV7-2 and TRBJ2-3; TRBD2 is a possible D gene (6 bases). The CDR3 is 14 amino acids. The germline gives CDR1 SGHTA, CDR2 FQGNSA. Trimming left V 3 bases short and J 4 bases short, with 11 bases between. The CDR3 DNA is TGTGCCAGCAGCTTGGGGGGTTCGGCAGATACGCAGTATTTT. Amino acid sequence: CASSLGGSADTQYF.

In this sample, this clone turned up a few times. The chain employs TRBV29-1 and TRBJ1-1; D possibly corresponds to TRBD1 (6 bases). CDR1 SQVTM and CDR2 ANQGSEA come from the germline V gene. Trimming shortened V by 2 bases and J by 1 base, and 11 bases separated the two germline ends. This CDR3 has 14 residues. CDR3 region: CSVEPRGANTEAFF. In DNA, the CDR3 is TGCAGCGTTGAACCCCGGGGGGCGAACACTGAAGCTTTCTTT.

This clone turned up a few times. The chain carries TRBV27 and TRBJ2-2; D is tentatively TRBD1 or TRBD2 (5 bases each). V was cut by 11 bases and J by 2 bases, with 24 bases left in between. Germline loops: CDR1 MNHEY, CDR2 SMNVEV (reference sequence). The length of the CDR3 is 17 residues. The CDR3: CAASGTGALFNTGELFF. CDR3 nucleotides: TGTGCCGCCAGCGGTACCGGGGCCCTCTTCAACACCGGGGAGCTGTTTTTT.

The genes are TRBV9 and TRBJ1-1; perhaps TRBD1 as D (5 bases). The CDR3 consists of 16 residues. Germline V gene lookup returns CDR1 SGDLS and CDR2 YYNGEE. The germline V and J ends were trimmed by 0 bases and 1 base, with 13 bases remaining between them. DNA for the CDR3: TGTGCCAGCAGCGTAGGCCTAGGGGCAGGGAACACTGAAGCTTTCTTT. It translates to CASSVGLGAGNTEAFF. Looking up the rest from reference TRBV9 and TRBJ1-1 gives the full variable domain: DSGVTQTPKHLITATGQRVTLRCSPRSGDLSVYWYQQSLDQGLQFLIQYYNGEERAKGNILERFSAQQFPDLHSELNLSSLELGDSALYFCASSVGLGAGNTEAFFGQGTRLTVV.

The sample holds a few counts of this clone. The chain combines TRBV7-9 with TRBJ2-1; TRBD1 matches 10 bases. CDR1 is SEHNR, CDR2 FQNEAQ, per germline (reference sequence). V trimming: 4 bases; J trimming: 7 bases; junction bases outside the gene matches: 10. This CDR3 region has 16 residues. The DNA for the CDR3 is TGTGCCAGCAGCTCTCTCCGGGACAGGGGATTTAATGAGCAGTTCTTC. This codes for CASSSLRDRGFNEQFF.

V and J are TRBV7-2 and TRBJ2-3; TRBD1 matches 7 bases. With 4 bases clipped from V and 4 bases from J, the junction kept 8 bases outside the gene matches. CDR3 size: 15 residues. Germline loops: CDR1 SGHTA, CDR2 FQGNSA. The CDR3 DNA is TGTGCCAGCAGCTGGGCGCAGGGGGTGGCAGATACGCAGTATTTT. Translation: CASSWAQGVADTQYF.

The chain recombines TRBV5-6 with TRBJ2-3; possible D gene TRBD2, 6 bases. The CDR3 is 15 amino acids. Per the germline V gene, CDR1 is SGHDT and CDR2 is YYEEEE. V was trimmed by 3 bases and J by 3 bases, leaving 14 bases between them. The CDR3 coding sequence is TGTGCCAGCAGCTCGCCACTAGCAGTTACAGATACGCAGTATTTT. Its protein product is CASSSPLAVTDTQYF.

This clone was observed a few times. The rearrangement uses TRBV5-1 and TRBJ2-7; perhaps TRBD1 as D (5 bases). Germline CDR1 is SGHRS and CDR2 is YFSETQ. There are 15 residues in the CDR3. Trimming left V 0 bases short and J 7 bases short, with 17 bases between. The CDR3 reads CASSLVQAPSKEQYF. The CDR3 coding sequence is TGCGCCAGCAGCTTGGTACAGGCGCCCTCGAAGGAGCAGTACTTC.